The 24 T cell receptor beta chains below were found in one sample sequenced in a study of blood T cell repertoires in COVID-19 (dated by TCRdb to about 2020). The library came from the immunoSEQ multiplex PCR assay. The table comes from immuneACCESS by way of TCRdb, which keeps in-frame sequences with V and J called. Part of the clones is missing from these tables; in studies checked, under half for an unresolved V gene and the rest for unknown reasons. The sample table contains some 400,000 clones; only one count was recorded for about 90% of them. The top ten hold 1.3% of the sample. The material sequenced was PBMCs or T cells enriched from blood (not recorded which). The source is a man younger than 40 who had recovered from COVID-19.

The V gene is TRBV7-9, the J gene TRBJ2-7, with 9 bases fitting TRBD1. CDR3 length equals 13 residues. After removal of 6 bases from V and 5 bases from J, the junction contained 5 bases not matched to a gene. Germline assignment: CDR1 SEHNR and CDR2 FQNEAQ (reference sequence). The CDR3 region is CASSDYRGHEQYF. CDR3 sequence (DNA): TGTGCCAGCAGTGATTACAGGGGGCACGAGCAGTACTTC.

The CDR3 loop is CASSRRGLGYGYTF. CDR3 nucleotide sequence: TGTGCCAGCAGCCGCAGGGGGCTGGGCTATGGCTACACCTTC. The chain recombines TRBV3-1 (or the pseudogene TRBV3-2) with TRBJ1-2, with 8 bases that match TRBD1. Germline lookup yields CDR1 LGHDT and CDR2 YNNKEL (reference sequence). J was trimmed by 4 bases and V by 4 bases; bases with no gene match: 5. The CDR3 runs 14 residues.

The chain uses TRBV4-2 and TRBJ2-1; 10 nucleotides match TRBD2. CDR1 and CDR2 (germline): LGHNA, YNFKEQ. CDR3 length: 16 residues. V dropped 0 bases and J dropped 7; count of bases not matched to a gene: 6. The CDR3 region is CASSQDSASGGNEQFF. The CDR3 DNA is TGTGCCAGCAGCCAAGATTCGGCTAGCGGGGGAAATGAGCAGTTCTTC.

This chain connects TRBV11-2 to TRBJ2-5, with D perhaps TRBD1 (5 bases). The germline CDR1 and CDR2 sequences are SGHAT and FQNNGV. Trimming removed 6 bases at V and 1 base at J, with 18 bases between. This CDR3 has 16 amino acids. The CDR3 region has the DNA TGTGCCAGCAGATCCCCCGGCCAGGACACCCAAGAGACCCAGTACTTC. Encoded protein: CASRSPGQDTQETQYF. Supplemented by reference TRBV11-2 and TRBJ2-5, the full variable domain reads EAGVAQSPRYKIIEKRQSVAFWCNPISGHATLYWYQQILGQGPKLLIQFQNNGVVDDSQLPKDRFSAERLKGVDSTLKIQPAKLEDSAVYLCASRSPGQDTQETQYFGPGTRLLVL.

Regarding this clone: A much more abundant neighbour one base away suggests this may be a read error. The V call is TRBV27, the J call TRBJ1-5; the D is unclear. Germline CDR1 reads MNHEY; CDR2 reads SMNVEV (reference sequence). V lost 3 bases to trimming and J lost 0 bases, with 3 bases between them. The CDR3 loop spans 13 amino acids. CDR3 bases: TGTGCCAGCAGTTTCCATAGCAATCAGCCCCAGCATTTT. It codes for CASSFHSNQPQHF.

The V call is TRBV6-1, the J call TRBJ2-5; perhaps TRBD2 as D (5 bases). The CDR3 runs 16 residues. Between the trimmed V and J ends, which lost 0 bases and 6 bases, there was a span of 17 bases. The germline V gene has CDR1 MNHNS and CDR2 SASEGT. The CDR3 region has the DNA TGTGCCAGCAGTGAAGCAATACCCGGTCCCGGGAAGACCCAGTACTTC. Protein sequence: CASSEAIPGPGKTQYF.

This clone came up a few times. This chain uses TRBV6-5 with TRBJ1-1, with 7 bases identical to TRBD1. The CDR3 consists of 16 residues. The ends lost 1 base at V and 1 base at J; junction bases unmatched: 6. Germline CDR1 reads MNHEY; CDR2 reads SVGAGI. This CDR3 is CASSYLGTVSNTEAFF. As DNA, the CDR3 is TGTGCCAGCAGTTACTTGGGGACAGTCTCGAACACTGAAGCTTTCTTT.

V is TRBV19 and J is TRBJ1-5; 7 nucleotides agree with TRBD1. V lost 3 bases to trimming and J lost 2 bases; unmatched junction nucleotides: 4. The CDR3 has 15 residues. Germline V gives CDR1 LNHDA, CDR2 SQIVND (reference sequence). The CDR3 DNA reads TGTGCCAGTAGTATCGACAGGGAAGGCAATCAGCCCCAGCATTTT. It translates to CASSIDREGNQPQHF.

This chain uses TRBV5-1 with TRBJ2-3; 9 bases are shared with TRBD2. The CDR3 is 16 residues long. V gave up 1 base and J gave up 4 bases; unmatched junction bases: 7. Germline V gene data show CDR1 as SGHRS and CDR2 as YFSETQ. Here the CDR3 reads CASSLLGGGAPDTQYF. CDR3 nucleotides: TGCGCCAGCAGCTTGTTGGGCGGGGGGGCCCCAGATACGCAGTATTTT.

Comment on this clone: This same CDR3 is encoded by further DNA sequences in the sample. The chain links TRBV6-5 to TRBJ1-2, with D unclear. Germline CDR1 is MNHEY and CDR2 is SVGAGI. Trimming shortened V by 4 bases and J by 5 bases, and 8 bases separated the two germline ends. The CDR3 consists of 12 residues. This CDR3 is CASSLNGYGYTF. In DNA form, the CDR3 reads TGTGCCAGCAGTTTAAACGGTTATGGCTACACCTTC.

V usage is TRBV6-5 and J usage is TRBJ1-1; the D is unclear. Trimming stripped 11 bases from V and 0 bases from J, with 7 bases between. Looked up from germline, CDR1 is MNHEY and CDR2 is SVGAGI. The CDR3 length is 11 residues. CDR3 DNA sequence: TGTGCCGTCGGGTTGAACACTGAAGCTTTCTTT. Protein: CAVGLNTEAFF.

The CDR3 sequence is CASSPVRPVQGPYEQYF. The CDR3 coding sequence is TGTGCCAGCTCACCAGTCCGTCCTGTACAGGGCCCCTACGAGCAGTACTTC. V and J are TRBV18 and TRBJ2-7; D is perhaps TRBD1 (6 bases). The CDR3 is 17 amino acids. Germline V gene sequence: CDR1 KGHSH, CDR2 LQKENI. V was clipped by 2 bases and J by 2 bases, with 19 bases between them.

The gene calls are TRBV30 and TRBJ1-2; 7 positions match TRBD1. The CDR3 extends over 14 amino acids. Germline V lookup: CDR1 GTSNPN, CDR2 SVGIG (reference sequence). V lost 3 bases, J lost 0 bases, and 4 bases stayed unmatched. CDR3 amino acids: CAWRETGPNYGYTF. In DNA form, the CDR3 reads TGTGCCTGGAGAGAGACAGGGCCTAACTATGGCTACACCTTC.

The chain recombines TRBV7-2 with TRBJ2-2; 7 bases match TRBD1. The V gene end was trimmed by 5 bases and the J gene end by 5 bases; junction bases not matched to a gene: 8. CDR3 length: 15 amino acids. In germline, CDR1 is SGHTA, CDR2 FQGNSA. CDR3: CASSDPRTGTGELFF. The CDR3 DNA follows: TGTGCCAGCAGCGACCCCCGGACAGGAACCGGGGAGCTGTTTTTT.

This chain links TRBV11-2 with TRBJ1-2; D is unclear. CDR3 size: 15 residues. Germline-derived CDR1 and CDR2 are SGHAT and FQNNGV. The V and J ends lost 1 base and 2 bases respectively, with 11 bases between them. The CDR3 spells CASSLGAETNYGYTF. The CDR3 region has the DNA TGTGCCAGCAGCTTAGGGGCAGAGACGAACTATGGCTACACCTTC.

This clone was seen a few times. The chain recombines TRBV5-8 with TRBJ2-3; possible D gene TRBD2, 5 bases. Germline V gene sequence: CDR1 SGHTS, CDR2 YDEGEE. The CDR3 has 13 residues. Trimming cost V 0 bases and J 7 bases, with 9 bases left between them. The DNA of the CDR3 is TGTGCCAGCAGCTTGGGGTGGAGGAATACGCAGTATTTT. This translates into CASSLGWRNTQYF.

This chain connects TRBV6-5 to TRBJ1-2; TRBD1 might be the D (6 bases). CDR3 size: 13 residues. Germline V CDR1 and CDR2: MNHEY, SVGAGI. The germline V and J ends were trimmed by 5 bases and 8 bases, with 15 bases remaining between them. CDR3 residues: CASSTPTGSGYTF. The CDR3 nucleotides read TGTGCCAGCAGTACCCCCACAGGGTCAGGCTACACCTTC.

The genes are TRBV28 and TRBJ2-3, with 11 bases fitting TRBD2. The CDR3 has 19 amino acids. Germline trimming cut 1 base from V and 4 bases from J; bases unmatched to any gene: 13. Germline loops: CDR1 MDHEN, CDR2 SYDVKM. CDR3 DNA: TGTGCCAGCAGTTTATCCCCCCTATTGACTAGCGGGGACGCAGATACGCAGTATTTT. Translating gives CASSLSPLLTSGDADTQYF.

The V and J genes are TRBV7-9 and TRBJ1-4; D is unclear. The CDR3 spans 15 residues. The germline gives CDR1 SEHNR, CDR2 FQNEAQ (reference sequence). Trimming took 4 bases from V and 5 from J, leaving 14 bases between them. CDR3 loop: CASSSNSGRNEKLFF. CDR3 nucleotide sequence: TGTGCCAGCAGCTCCAACTCAGGCCGGAATGAAAAACTGTTTTTT.

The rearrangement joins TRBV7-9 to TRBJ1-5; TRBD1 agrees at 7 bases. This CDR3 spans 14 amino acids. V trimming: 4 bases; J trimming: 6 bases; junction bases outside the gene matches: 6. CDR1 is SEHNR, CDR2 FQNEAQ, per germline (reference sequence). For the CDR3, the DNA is TGTGCCAGCAGCTCCTCGACAGGGAGTCAGCCCCAGCATTTT. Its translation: CASSSSTGSQPQHF.

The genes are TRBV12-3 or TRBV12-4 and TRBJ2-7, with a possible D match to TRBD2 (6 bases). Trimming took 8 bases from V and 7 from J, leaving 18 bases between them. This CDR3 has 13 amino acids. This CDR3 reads CASSPRGAREQYF. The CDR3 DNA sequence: TGTGCCAGCTCCCCTCGCGGGGCCCGGGAGCAGTACTTC.

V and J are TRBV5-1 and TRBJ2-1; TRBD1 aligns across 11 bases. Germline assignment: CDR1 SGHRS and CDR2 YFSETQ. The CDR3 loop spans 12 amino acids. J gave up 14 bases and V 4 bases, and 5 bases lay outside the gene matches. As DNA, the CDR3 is TGCGCCAGCAGCGGGGACAGGGGGATTAAGTTCTTC. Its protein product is CASSGDRGIKFF.

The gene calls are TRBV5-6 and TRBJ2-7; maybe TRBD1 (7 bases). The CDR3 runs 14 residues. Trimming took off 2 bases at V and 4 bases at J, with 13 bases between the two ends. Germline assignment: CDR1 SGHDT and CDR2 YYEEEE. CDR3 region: CASSFGRGTYEQYF. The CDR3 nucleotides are TGTGCCAGCAGCTTCGGCAGGGGGACTTACGAGCAGTACTTC.

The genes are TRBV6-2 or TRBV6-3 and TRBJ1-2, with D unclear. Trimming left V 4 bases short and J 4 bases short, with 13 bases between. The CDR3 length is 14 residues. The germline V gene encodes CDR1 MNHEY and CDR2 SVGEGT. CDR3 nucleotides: TGTGCCAGCAGTTCCCCTATCCCTTCCTATGGCTACACCTTC. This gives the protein CASSSPIPSYGYTF.